These 13 T cell receptor beta chains originate from one sample sequenced in a study of T cell responses to AZD1222 COVID-19 vaccine. Data came from immunoSEQ multiplex PCR; TCRdb stores just in-frame clones and leaves some out. The sample gives around 150,000 clones, over 75% of which show up once; less than 3.5% is in the top ten. Here the sequenced sample was peripheral blood, taken 28 days after the second AZD1222 dose. The receptors here all came from an adult who received the AZD1222 COVID-19 vaccine.

This sequence joins TRBV25-1 and TRBJ2-5; D is possibly TRBD1 (6 bases). Per germline, CDR1 MGHDK and CDR2 SYGVNS. This CDR3 is 14 amino acids long. V lost 1 base to trimming and J lost 9 bases, with 15 bases between them. CDR3 in DNA: TGTGCCAGCAGTGAATCAGGGGACCCCCGGGCCCAGTACTTC. It yields the protein CASSESGDPRAQYF.

The chain recombines TRBV5-6 with TRBJ2-3; perhaps TRBD1 as D (5 bases). The germline gives CDR1 SGHDT, CDR2 YYEEEE. Trimming stripped 6 bases from V and 9 bases from J, with 14 bases between. This CDR3 has 12 amino acids. The CDR3 loop reads CASNSPPGTQYF. The CDR3 DNA is TGTGCCAGCAACTCCCCCCCAGGGACGCAGTATTTT.

Here the CDR3 reads CASSPRTGPEQFF. DNA for the CDR3: TGTGCCAGCAGCCCGCGGACAGGACCGGAGCAGTTCTTC. The J gene is TRBJ2-1, the V gene TRBV11-3; TRBD1 aligns across 7 bases. The CDR3 sequence is 13 residues long. V shed 5 bases and J 10 bases; nucleotides not matched to a gene: 8. Germline V gives CDR1 SGHNT, CDR2 YENEEA.

The rearrangement joins TRBV9 to TRBJ2-2, with D possibly being TRBD1 (6 bases). Germline assignment: CDR1 SGDLS and CDR2 YYNGEE. The CDR3 sequence is 16 residues long. Trimming removed 0 bases from V and 5 bases from J, with 14 bases in between. The CDR3 nucleotides are TGTGCCAGCAGCGTAGCTAGCCAGGGGTGGACCGGGGAGCTGTTTTTT. Its translation is CASSVASQGWTGELFF.

The rearrangement joins TRBV6-1 to TRBJ2-2; D may be TRBD2 (6 bases). Trimming pared 0 bases from V and 1 base from J, leaving 12 bases between. Germline V gene data show CDR1 as MNHNS and CDR2 as SASEGT. CDR3 length equals 17 residues. In DNA form, the CDR3 reads TGTGCCAGCAGTGAAGCATTTGAGGGAGGGAACACCGGGGAGCTGTTTTTT. Encoded protein: CASSEAFEGGNTGELFF.

J is TRBJ2-5 and V is TRBV5-4; 13 nucleotides line up with TRBD2. The CDR3 runs to 15 residues. The V and J ends lost 0 bases and 7 bases, in that order; junction bases with no gene match: 3. Per germline, CDR1 SGHNT and CDR2 YYREEE (reference sequence). CDR3 in amino acids: CASSLGGLAGVTQYF. CDR3 coding DNA: TGTGCCAGCAGCTTGGGCGGACTAGCGGGAGTGACCCAGTACTTC.

This chain uses TRBV12-5 with TRBJ2-7; 7 nucleotides line up with TRBD1. Trimming cost V 0 bases and J 12 bases; bases outside gene matches: 8. CDR3 length equals 13 residues. The germline V gene has CDR1 LGHNT and CDR2 FRNRAP. For the CDR3, the DNA is TGTGCTAGTGGTTTGGTACGAGGACAGGTCGTGTACTTC. This sequence encodes CASGLVRGQVVYF.

The CDR3 loop is CASSSGTSGNTGELFF. CDR3 nucleotides: TGTGCCAGCAGCTCCGGGACTAGCGGAAACACCGGGGAGCTGTTTTTT. The V call is TRBV5-4, the J call TRBJ2-2, with TRBD2 identical over 11 bases. V was pared by 3 bases and J by 2 bases, with 3 bases of the junction left unmatched. CDR3 length: 16 residues. Germline-derived CDR1 and CDR2 are SGHNT and YYREEE (reference sequence).

The chain links TRBV5-4 to TRBJ2-3; D is uncertain. V dropped 2 bases and J dropped 2 bases, with 12 bases sitting between them. The CDR3 is 15 amino acids. Germline V CDR1 and CDR2: SGHNT, YYREEE (reference sequence). CDR3 sequence reads: CASSLFVTPTDTQYF. The DNA for the CDR3 is TGTGCCAGCAGCTTATTCGTTACCCCCACAGATACGCAGTATTTT.

This chain uses TRBV27 with TRBJ2-7, with no clear D. The germline V gene encodes CDR1 MNHEY and CDR2 SMNVEV (reference sequence). The ends were cut back, 3 bases at V and 6 bases at J, with 6 bases in the middle. The CDR3 length is 11 residues. The CDR3 region has the DNA TGTGCCAGCAGTTTCGGCGGCGAGCAGTACTTC. Translated, it gives CASSFGGEQYF.

The V gene is TRBV4-1, the J gene TRBJ2-2, with 12 bases identical to TRBD1. The CDR3 runs to 15 residues. The V and J ends lost 5 bases and 6 bases, in that order; junction bases with no gene match: 4. Germline CDR1 is MGHRA and CDR2 is YSYEKL. The CDR3 DNA is TGCGCCAGCAGCACAAGGGACAGGGGGCCCGGGGAGCTGTTTTTT. This encodes CASSTRDRGPGELFF.

This chain joins TRBV7-9 and TRBJ2-5, with 9 nucleotides matching TRBD1. The CDR3 covers 14 residues. J lost 5 bases, V lost 4 bases, and 5 bases had no gene match. CDR1 and CDR2 from the germline V gene are SEHNR and FQNEAQ (reference sequence). The CDR3 reads CASSSGQGRETQYF. CDR3 DNA sequence: TGTGCCAGCAGCTCGGGACAGGGAAGGGAGACCCAGTACTTC.

V and J are TRBV27 and TRBJ2-7; TRBD2 might be the D (7 bases). The V and J ends lost 8 bases and 2 bases respectively, with 19 bases between them. CDR1 is MNHEY and CDR2 is SMNVEV in the germline V gene (reference sequence). The CDR3 loop spans 15 amino acids. Here the CDR3 reads CASGYSLGGPYEQYF. The CDR3 nucleotides are TGTGCCAGCGGCTATAGTCTCGGGGGGCCCTACGAGCAGTACTTC.